Below are 25 T cell receptor beta chains sequenced from a single sample in a study of identical twins. Via MiXCR, TCRdb re-called the 5' RACE reads, giving one row per CDR3 protein. Among 1.5 million to 2 million distinct CDR3 sequences listed, around 33% were seen once. Specimen: cord blood. The receptor source for this set is a newborn girl in good health.

This chain joins TRBV7-9 and TRBJ1-1; 7 positions match TRBD1. Germline lookup yields CDR1 SEHNR and CDR2 FQNEAQ (reference sequence). This CDR3 comprises 15 residues. V dropped 2 bases and J dropped 5; count of bases not matched to a gene: 8. The CDR3 is CASSLKGGPGTEAFF. Here the CDR3 DNA reads TGTGCCAGCAGCTTAAAAGGGGGCCCGGGGACTGAAGCTTTCTTT. The whole variable domain, remainder taken from reference TRBV7-9 and TRBJ1-1, is DTGVSQNPRHKITKRGQNVTFRCDPISEHNRLYWYRQTLGQGPEFLTYFQNEAQLEKSRLLSDRFSAERPKGSFSTLEIQRTEQGDSAMYLCASSLKGGPGTEAFFGQGTRLTVV.

The genes are TRBV9 and TRBJ1-2; D call uncertain. V gave up 0 bases and J gave up 8 bases, with 8 bases separating them. CDR3 length equals 12 residues. The germline V gene has CDR1 SGDLS and CDR2 YYNGEE. CDR3 loop: CASSVAWYGYTF. DNA of the CDR3: TGTGCCAGCAGCGTAGCGTGGTACGGCTACACCTTC.

The chain uses TRBV9 and TRBJ1-6; D unresolved. Trimming pared 0 bases from V and 12 bases from J, leaving 13 bases between. The CDR3 covers 14 residues. Germline V gene sequence: CDR1 SGDLS, CDR2 YYNGEE. The CDR3 sequence: CASSVEGQPLPLHF. In nucleotides, the CDR3 is TGTGCCAGCAGCGTAGAAGGGCAGCCTTTACCCCTCCACTTT.

CDR3 amino acids: CASSIDQGYGYTF. The CDR3 bases are TGTGCCAGTAGTATTGATCAGGGCTATGGCTACACCTTC. This chain connects TRBV19 to TRBJ1-2; TRBD1 is a possible D gene (5 bases). Germline V gene lookup returns CDR1 LNHDA and CDR2 SQIVND (reference sequence). There are 13 residues in the CDR3. V was shortened by 3 bases and J by 4 bases, with 9 bases between the two germline ends.

The J gene is TRBJ2-7, the V gene TRBV20-1; 7 nucleotides align to TRBD1. The V gene end was trimmed by 5 bases and the J gene end by 2 bases; junction bases not matched to a gene: 9. This CDR3 spans 14 amino acids. CDR1 and CDR2 (germline): DFQATT, SNEGSKA (reference sequence). The CDR3 is CSAGTVQGAYEQYF. The CDR3 DNA is TGCAGTGCTGGGACAGTTCAGGGAGCCTACGAGCAGTACTTC.

This chain uses TRBV5-1 with TRBJ2-1; a possible D gene is TRBD2 (5 bases). TRBJ2-7 matches the DNA end more closely, so the J call is doubtful. From germline, CDR1 is SGHRS and CDR2 YFSETQ. The CDR3 loop spans 15 amino acids. The CDR3 is CASSLRENSYNEQYF. The DNA of the CDR3 is TGCGCCAGCAGCTTGCGGGAAAACTCCTACAATGAGCAGTACTTC.

The chain uses TRBV15 and TRBJ2-4, with TRBD2 as a possible D gene (7 bases). The J call may not be correct, given that the DNA end is closer to TRBJ2-7. The germline CDR1 and CDR2 sequences are LNHNV and YYDKDF (reference sequence). The CDR3 loop spans 16 amino acids. As DNA, the CDR3 is TGTGCCACCAGCAGAACAGGGCTAGCGGATGCCTACGAGCAGTACTTC. Translated: CATSRTGLADAYEQYF.

This clonotype was seen a handful of times. This rearrangement joins TRBV4-1 to TRBJ1-1; D is unresolved. Trimming took off 4 bases at V and 1 base at J, with 13 bases between the two ends. CDR1 is MGHRA, CDR2 YSYEKL, per germline. CDR3 length equals 15 residues. In DNA form, the CDR3 reads TGCGCCAGCAGCCGCTTTGGAACGCCGAACACTGAAGCTTTCTTT. Protein: CASSRFGTPNTEAFF.

This rearrangement joins TRBV14 to TRBJ1-6; tentatively, D is TRBD1 (5 bases). CDR1 SGHDN and CDR2 FVKESK come from the germline V gene. The V end was cut by 2 bases, the J end by 11 bases, with 7 bases between. The CDR3 loop spans 12 amino acids. This CDR3 is CASSQRGTPLHF. The CDR3 nucleotides read TGTGCCAGCAGCCAAAGGGGTACACCCCTCCACTTT.

This chain's CDR3 is CATSQSLAGGTGELFF. In nucleotides, the CDR3 is TGTGCCACCAGTCAGAGTCTAGCGGGAGGGACCGGGGAGCTGTTTTTT. The genes are TRBV24-1 and TRBJ2-2; 12 nucleotides align to TRBD2. Trimming cost V 6 bases and J 5 bases; bases outside gene matches: 6. Germline CDR1 reads KGHDR; CDR2 reads SFDVKD. The CDR3 spans 16 residues.

The V call is TRBV13, the J call TRBJ2-3; D gene ambiguous. This CDR3 contains 17 residues. Germline CDR1 PRHDT, CDR2 FYEKMQ (reference sequence). Trimming cost V 1 base and J 0 bases, with 14 bases left between them. The CDR3 nucleotides read TGTGCCAGCAGCTTAGCACGTCTTACCTATAGCACAGATACGCAGTATTTT. As protein: CASSLARLTYSTDTQYF. The whole variable domain, remainder taken from reference TRBV13 and TRBJ2-3, is AAGVIQSPRHLIKEKRETATLKCYPIPRHDTVYWYQQGPGQDPQFLISFYEKMQSDKGSIPDRFSAQQFSDYHSELNMSSLELGDSALYFCASSLARLTYSTDTQYFGPGTRLTVL.

This clonotype was counted ten times or more. The chain has TRBV14 and TRBJ2-3; D is uncertain. This CDR3 contains 14 residues. The V and J ends lost 0 bases and 1 base respectively, with 5 bases between them. The germline CDR1 and CDR2 sequences are SGHDN and FVKESK. Here the CDR3 reads CASSQEQGTDTQYF. In DNA, the CDR3 is TGTGCCAGCAGCCAAGAGCAGGGCACAGATACGCAGTATTTT.

The chain employs TRBV6-5 and TRBJ2-5; TRBD2 matches 7 bases. The CDR3 has 15 amino acids. In germline, CDR1 is MNHEY, CDR2 SVGAGI. Unmatched junction bases numbered 8, after V lost 5 bases and J lost 2 bases. The CDR3 DNA reads as TGTGCCAGCAGTACCTGGGCTAGCGGACAAGAGACCCAGTACTTC. Amino acid sequence: CASSTWASGQETQYF.

This rearrangement joins TRBV5-1 to TRBJ2-3; weak D call: TRBD1 (5 bases). V was shortened by 6 bases and J by 6 bases, with 20 bases between the two germline ends. The CDR3 totals 15 residues. In germline, CDR1 is SGHRS, CDR2 YFSETQ. The CDR3 sequence is CASIAQGTPVDTQYF. CDR3 DNA: TGCGCCAGCATAGCTCAGGGTACCCCCGTGGATACGCAGTATTTT. Full variable domain (missing parts from reference TRBV5-1 and TRBJ2-3): KAGVTQTPRYLIKTRGQQVTLSCSPISGHRSVSWYQQTPGQGLQFLFEYFSETQRNKGNFPGRFSGRQFSNSRSEMNVSTLELGDSALYLCASIAQGTPVDTQYFGPGTRLTVL.

With respect to this clonotype: This may come from a read error, since a much larger clone is one base off. V usage is TRBV3-1 and J usage is TRBJ2-7; TRBD2 aligns across 7 bases. The J call may not be correct, given that the DNA end is closer to TRBJ2-5. Germline CDR1 is LGHDT and CDR2 is YNNKEL (reference sequence). The CDR3 has 13 amino acids. In DNA form, the CDR3 reads TGTGCCGGCAGCCACGGACTAGAAGAGACCCAGTACTTC. It encodes CAGSHGLEETQYF.

The chain carries TRBV12-3 or TRBV12-4 and TRBJ1-2, with 8 nucleotides matching TRBD1. The CDR3 runs 17 residues. Trimming took 1 base from V and 0 from J; bases not matched to a gene: 7. The CDR3 here is CASSLGARRGPNYGYTF. The CDR3 DNA sequence: TGTGCCAGCAGTTTAGGCGCCCGCAGGGGGCCTAACTATGGCTACACCTTC.

Note on this clonotype: A read error may produce the germline difference seen at one junction end. The genes are TRBV5-1 and TRBJ1-2; no firm D call. The CDR3 contains 16 residues. Germline V gene sequence: CDR1 SGHRS, CDR2 YFSETQ. This chain's CDR3 is CASSVSSFRKLYDYTF. The CDR3 DNA is TGCGCCAGCAGCGTTAGCTCTTTTCGGAAACTCTATGACTACACCTTC. The whole variable domain, remainder taken from reference TRBV5-1 and TRBJ1-2, is KAGVTQTPRYLIKTRGQQVTLSCSPISGHRSVSWYQQTPGQGLQFLFEYFSETQRNKGNFPGRFSGRQFSNSRSEMNVSTLELGDSALYLCASSVSSFRKLYDYTFGSGTRLTVV.

This chain connects TRBV6-5 to TRBJ2-7, with D possibly being TRBD1 (6 bases). The V end lost 2 bases, the J end lost 5 bases, and 10 bases lay between the germline ends. CDR1 and CDR2 (germline): MNHEY, SVGAGI. CDR3 length equals 13 residues. CDR3 nucleotides: TGTGCCAGCAGTTACCGGGACAACCACGAGCAGTACTTC. It codes for CASSYRDNHEQYF.

The chain couples TRBV2 to TRBJ2-1; the D gene is possibly TRBD2 (6 bases). There are 16 residues in the CDR3. CDR1 is SNHLY, CDR2 FYNNEI, per germline. V lost 6 bases to trimming and J lost 6 bases, with 21 bases between them. CDR3 loop: CASRHGLREGFNEQFF. The CDR3, as DNA: TGTGCCAGCAGACACGGACTAAGAGAAGGGTTCAATGAGCAGTTCTTC.

The gene calls are TRBV28 and TRBJ2-1; the D gene is possibly TRBD2 (6 bases). Germline CDR1 is MDHEN and CDR2 is SYDVKM. The CDR3 loop spans 16 amino acids. Trimming took off 7 bases at V and 7 bases at J, with 23 bases between the two ends. The CDR3 bases are TGTGCCAGCACCCGAGAAAGGGTAGCCCGGGGGAATGAGCAGTTCTTC. Residues: CASTRERVARGNEQFF.

CDR3 in DNA: TGTGCCACCAGTGATCCGATGACAGGTGAAGCTTTCTTT. It specifies CATSDPMTGEAFF. V is TRBV24-1 and J is TRBJ1-1; TRBD1 might be the D (6 bases). V was pared by 3 bases and J by 7 bases, with 11 bases between. The CDR3 has 13 amino acids. The germline gives CDR1 KGHDR, CDR2 SFDVKD.

The J gene is TRBJ2-3, the V gene TRBV5-1; D remains ambiguous. The CDR3 runs 16 residues. Germline V gives CDR1 SGHRS, CDR2 YFSETQ. The V end was cut by 0 bases, the J end by 1 base, with 12 bases between. CDR3 protein: CASSLGLTSGTDTQYF. DNA for the CDR3: TGCGCCAGCAGCTTGGGCCTTACCTCCGGCACAGATACGCAGTATTTT.

The V and J genes are TRBV12-3 or TRBV12-4 and TRBJ1-4, with D possibly being TRBD1 (5 bases). CDR3 length: 14 amino acids. The V gene lost 3 bases and the J gene lost 11 bases, with 16 bases spanning the gap. The CDR3 sequence: CASSLDGTRGKLFF. The CDR3 bases are TGTGCCAGCAGTTTGGACGGGACGAGAGGGAAACTGTTTTTT.

Details on this clonotype: This sequence may be a read error, since a much larger clone differs from it by one base. CDR3: CASMTSGRLVTYNEQYF. The CDR3 bases are TGTGCCAGCATGACTAGCGGGAGGTTGGTCACCTACAATGAGCAGTACTTC. This chain uses TRBV21-1 with TRBJ2-1; the D call TRBD2 from the table was never checked on the DNA. The J call may be mistaken, given a closer DNA end match to TRBJ2-7. TRBV21-1 is a pseudogene locus. CDR3 size: 17 residues.

This sequence joins TRBV7-2 and TRBJ2-5, with 11 bases aligning to TRBD2. Germline CDR1 is SGHTA and CDR2 is FQGNSA. The CDR3 has 16 amino acids. V lost 2 bases to trimming and J lost 11 bases; unmatched junction nucleotides: 13. CDR3 in DNA: TGTACCAGCAGCTTATGGGGACTAGCGGTAGGCAATGAGCAGTACTTC. Its translation is CTSSLWGLAVGNEQYF.